Listed here are 12 T cell receptor beta chains from one sample, sequenced in a study of cytomegalovirus exposure and HLA in healthy donors (dated by TCRdb to the late 2010s). Libraries were prepared through the immunoSEQ multiplex PCR assay. For the multiplex PCR, a mixture combining 60 forward primers for TCR Vbeta segments and 13 reverse primers for TCR Jbeta segments was used. As stored in TCRdb, this immuneACCESS dataset retains in-frame rearrangements with V and J assigned. A fraction of the clones does not appear; measured against another copy, unresolved V genes explain less than half of the discrepancy, and the remainder lacks a known reason. In this sample's table one finds 70,000 to 80,000 clones. The top ten clonotypes cover approximately 2.9% of the sample. Sequences were obtained from PBMCs. The receptors here all came from a man aged 40-49 years in good health and CMV-seronegative.

The CDR3 protein is CAATGSQFEYGYTF. CDR3 in DNA: TGTGCCGCCACGGGGAGCCAGTTCGAATATGGCTACACCTTC. The chain employs TRBV7-2 and TRBJ1-2; unclear D gene. Trimming left V 11 bases short and J 5 bases short, with 21 bases between. Germline V gene sequence: CDR1 SGHTA, CDR2 FQGNSA. CDR3 length: 14 residues. Using reference TRBV7-2 and TRBJ1-2 for the parts outside the CDR3, the full variable domain is GAGVSQSPSNKVTEKGKDVELRCDPISGHTALYWYRQSLGQGLEFLIYFQGNSAPDKSGLPSDRFSAERTGGSVSTLTIQRTQQEDSAVYLCAATGSQFEYGYTFGSGTRLTVV.

The chain links TRBV28 to TRBJ2-7, with D possibly TRBD2 on 7 matching bases. Germline CDR1 reads MDHEN; CDR2 reads SYDVKM. This CDR3 contains 13 residues. The germline V and J ends were trimmed by 8 bases and 2 bases, with 13 bases remaining between them. Here the CDR3 DNA reads TGTGCCAGCGGGGGGGGACAAACCTACGAGCAGTACTTC. Amino acids: CASGGGQTYEQYF.

The chain recombines TRBV6-5 with TRBJ1-6; unclear D gene. The CDR3 has 15 amino acids. V lost 5 bases, J lost 1 base, and 9 bases lay in between. Germline loops: CDR1 MNHEY, CDR2 SVGAGI. The CDR3 bases are TGTGCCAGCAGTAGGGAGGTATCCTATAATTCACCCCTCCACTTT. Encoded protein: CASSREVSYNSPLHF.

The chain joins TRBV7-3 to TRBJ1-1; D is ambiguous. CDR3 length: 12 amino acids. V was shortened by 8 bases and J by 1 base, with 8 bases between the two germline ends. CDR1 and CDR2 (germline): SGHTA, FQGTGA. The CDR3 loop reads CASGHPNTEAFF. Here the CDR3 DNA reads TGTGCCAGCGGGCACCCGAACACTGAAGCTTTCTTT.

The chain uses TRBV6-1 and TRBJ1-4, with 10 bases that match TRBD1. Per the germline V gene, CDR1 is MNHNS and CDR2 is SASEGT. The CDR3 runs to 16 residues. V was clipped by 4 bases and J by 6 bases; unmatched bases: 8. CDR3 coding DNA: TGTGCCAGCAGTGGGGACAGGGGCATTAGAGATGAAAAACTGTTTTTT. The encoded protein is CASSGDRGIRDEKLFF.

The V call is TRBV13, the J call TRBJ2-1; TRBD1 matches 12 bases. Germline V gene data show CDR1 as PRHDT and CDR2 as FYEKMQ (reference sequence). The CDR3 covers 21 residues. Trimming at V came to 5 bases and at J to 2 bases, leaving 19 bases not matched to a gene. The CDR3, as DNA: TGTGCCAGCAGCCCCCGGGGGACAGGGGGCGCTTCCAGCGCGACCTACAATGAGCAGTTCTTC. This gives the protein CASSPRGTGGASSATYNEQFF.

The chain uses TRBV28 and TRBJ1-6, with 8 bases lining up with TRBD1. The CDR3 loop spans 15 amino acids. After removal of 2 bases from V and 11 bases from J, the junction contained 8 bases not matched to a gene. Germline CDR1 MDHEN, CDR2 SYDVKM. The CDR3 coding sequence is TGTGCCAGCAGTTTACGCACCGGGACAGGTACACCCCTCCACTTT. Translated: CASSLRTGTGTPLHF.

This sequence joins TRBV27 and TRBJ2-5, with D possibly matching TRBD1 (6 bases). The J call may be mistaken, given a closer DNA end match to TRBJ2-7. CDR3 size: 13 residues. CDR1 and CDR2 from the germline V gene are MNHEY and SMNVEV (reference sequence). CDR3 residues: CASSSDRGREQYF. The CDR3 bases are TGTGCCAGCAGTTCGGACAGAGGTCGCGAGCAGTACTTC.

Worth noting for this clone: The germline gene is not matched at one end of the junction; a read error may be the cause. This chain links TRBV4-1 with TRBJ1-1; a weak D match, TRBD1 (5 bases). From germline, CDR1 is MGHRA and CDR2 YSYEKL. The CDR3 length is 14 residues. As DNA, the CDR3 is TGCGCCAGCAGCAAAGAAGCAGGGCGCACTGAAGCTTTCTTT. It encodes CASSKEAGRTEAFF.

The chain has TRBV5-6 and TRBJ2-4; 7 nucleotides line up with TRBD1. CDR1 and CDR2 (germline): SGHDT, YYEEEE. V lost 1 base and J lost 0; bases outside the gene matches: 4. This CDR3 has 16 residues. This chain's CDR3 is CASSLTGAVAKNIQYF. The CDR3 nucleotides are TGTGCCAGCAGCTTGACAGGGGCCGTAGCCAAAAACATTCAGTACTTC.

This chain links TRBV6-6 with TRBJ2-1; 9 positions agree with TRBD2. CDR1 is MNHNY and CDR2 is SVGAGI in the germline V gene (reference sequence). The CDR3 is 15 residues long. After removal of 5 bases from V and 2 bases from J, the junction contained 4 bases not matched to a gene. CDR3 loop: CASSQSGGTYNEQFF. DNA for the CDR3: TGTGCCAGCAGTCAAAGCGGGGGGACCTACAATGAGCAGTTCTTC.

The genes are TRBV6-1 and TRBJ2-7, with a possible D match to TRBD2 (6 bases). This CDR3 contains 11 residues. Germline values: CDR1 MNHNS, CDR2 SASEGT. Between the trimmed V and J ends, which lost 7 bases and 4 bases, there was a span of 8 bases. The DNA of the CDR3 is TGTGCCAGCAAGGGGAGGTACGAGCAGTACTTC. It is translated as CASKGRYEQYF.